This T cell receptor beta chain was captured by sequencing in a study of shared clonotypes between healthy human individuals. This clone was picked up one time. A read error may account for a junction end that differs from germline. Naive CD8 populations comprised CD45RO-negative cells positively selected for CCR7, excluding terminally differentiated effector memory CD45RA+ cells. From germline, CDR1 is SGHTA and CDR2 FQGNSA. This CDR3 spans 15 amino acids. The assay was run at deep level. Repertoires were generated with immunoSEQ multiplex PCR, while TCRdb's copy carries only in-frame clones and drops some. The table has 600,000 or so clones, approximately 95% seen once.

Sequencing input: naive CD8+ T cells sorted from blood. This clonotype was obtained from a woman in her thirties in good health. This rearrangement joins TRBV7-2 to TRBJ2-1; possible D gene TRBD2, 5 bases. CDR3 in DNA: TGTGCCAGCACGGGGAGTTTAATTTGGTACAATGAGCAGCTCTTC. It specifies CASTGSLIWYNEQLF.